Below, 16 T cell receptor beta chains from the same sample are listed, as sequenced in a study of T cells in Graves' hyperthyroidism and ophthalmopathy. RNA transcripts yielded amplified TCR beta CDR3 regions. First-round RT-PCR of the TCR CDR3 relied on the HTBI primer set. One entry per CDR3 protein, called by TCRdb with MiXCR from the multiplex PCR reads. This table holds 490,000 or so distinct CDR3 sequences, approximately 16% found once. The sequencing sample was made of blood. These receptor sequences come from a woman under 40 with Graves' ophthalmopathy.

About this clonotype itself: This clone may be a read error of a much larger clone one base away. V and J are TRBV9 and TRBJ2-5; 7 bases map to TRBD2. The germline V gene has CDR1 SGDLS and CDR2 YYNGEE. This CDR3 comprises 16 residues. CDR3 amino acids: CTSSPKSGGRWQTQYF. DNA for the CDR3: TGTACCAGCAGCCCGAAAAGCGGCGGGAGATGGCAGACCCAGTACTTC.

This clonotype was seen a few times. At one end the junction does not follow the germline gene, possibly because of a read error. The chain has TRBV7-3 and TRBJ2-7; 9 bases are a match to TRBD1. The germline V gene encodes CDR1 SGHTA and CDR2 FQGTGA. This CDR3 spans 17 amino acids. CDR3 residues: CASSLTGQGGRSYEQYF. CDR3 bases: TGTGCCAGCAGCCTAACGGGACAGGGAGGGAGGTCCTACGAGCAGTACTTC.

V usage is TRBV30 and J usage is TRBJ2-3, with D perhaps TRBD2 (6 bases). Trimming removed 4 bases from V and 0 bases from J, with 14 bases in between. Germline lookup yields CDR1 GTSNPN and CDR2 SVGIG (reference sequence). The CDR3 loop spans 15 amino acids. CDR3 protein: CAWTGGLTSTDTQYF. CDR3 nucleotides: TGTGCCTGGACTGGAGGACTAACGAGCACAGATACGCAGTATTTT.

Only a few counts were recorded for this clonotype. The CDR3 region has the DNA TGTGCCAGCAGCCCCAGTTATAGCAGGTGGGACTCTGGGGCCAACGTCCTGACTTTC. This sequence encodes CASSPSYSRWDSGANVLTF. The chain combines TRBV7-6 with TRBJ2-6; no definite D call. The CDR3 contains 19 residues. Per the germline V gene, CDR1 is SGHVS and CDR2 is FNYEAQ. Trimming cost V 5 bases and J 0 bases, with 20 bases left between them.

The chain combines TRBV4-3 with TRBJ1-5, with TRBD1 identical over 9 bases. The CDR3 loop spans 14 amino acids. Germline V lookup: CDR1 LGHNA, CDR2 YSLEER. The J segment lost 6 bases and the V segment lost 4 bases, leaving 4 bases of the junction unmatched. DNA of the CDR3: TGCGCCAGCAGCCGTGGGACAGGGACTCAGCCCCAGCATTTT. It codes for CASSRGTGTQPQHF.

This clonotype was picked up many times. The genes are TRBV20-1 and TRBJ1-2; the D gene is possibly TRBD1 (6 bases). The CDR3 runs to 14 residues. Trimming cost V 3 bases and J 2 bases, with 13 bases left between them. Germline values: CDR1 DFQATT, CDR2 SNEGSKA (reference sequence). The CDR3 here is CSARDSVGNYGYTF. The CDR3, as DNA: TGCAGTGCTAGGGACAGCGTAGGGAACTATGGCTACACCTTC.

This clonotype was counted ten times or more. V usage is TRBV28 and J usage is TRBJ1-1; 9 bases match TRBD1. V was pared by 7 bases and J by 0 bases, with 9 bases of the junction left unmatched. The length of the CDR3 is 16 residues. Germline CDR1 is MDHEN and CDR2 is SYDVKM. The CDR3 DNA follows: TGTGCCAGCACCGGACAGGGGATTTCCTTGAACACTGAAGCTTTCTTT. Amino acid sequence: CASTGQGISLNTEAFF.

This clonotype was counted many times. This chain connects TRBV19 to TRBJ2-3; 9 nucleotides align to TRBD2. J was trimmed by 2 bases and V by 5 bases; bases with no gene match: 5. Per the germline V gene, CDR1 is LNHDA and CDR2 is SQIVND (reference sequence). The CDR3 is 15 residues long. The CDR3 DNA follows: TGTGCCAGTAGTGTCCCGGGACTAGCCACAGATACGCAGTATTTT. Translation gives CASSVPGLATDTQYF.

V usage is TRBV28 and J usage is TRBJ2-2; TRBD2 matches 13 bases. The length of the CDR3 is 18 residues. Germline V lookup: CDR1 MDHEN, CDR2 SYDVKM. The ends lost 2 bases at V and 2 bases at J; junction bases unmatched: 5. The CDR3 spells CASSLTGLAGTNTGELFF. CDR3 sequence (DNA): TGTGCCAGCAGTTTAACGGGACTAGCGGGGACCAACACCGGGGAGCTGTTTTTT.

About this clonotype itself: A much bigger clone sits one base away, suggesting this may be a read error. V is TRBV29-1 and J is TRBJ2-5, with D unresolved. Per the germline V gene, CDR1 is SQVTM and CDR2 is ANQGSEA. The CDR3 covers 12 residues. Between the trimmed V and J ends, which lost 4 bases and 7 bases, there was a span of 13 bases. CDR3 in DNA: TGCAGCGTTGCTGGCCGGCCTGGGACCCAGTACTTC. Protein: CSVAGRPGTQYF.

The CDR3 DNA follows: TGCAGCGCTGGACAGGGGGGTTTCACTGAAGCTTTCTTT. Encoded protein: CSAGQGGFTEAFF. This chain connects TRBV29-1 to TRBJ1-1, with TRBD1 identical over 10 bases. Germline CDR1 SQVTM, CDR2 ANQGSEA. The CDR3 has 13 residues. V was clipped by 7 bases and J by 4 bases; unmatched bases: 6.

This chain links TRBV6-4 with TRBJ2-3; 10 nucleotides agree with TRBD2. CDR1 and CDR2 (germline): MRHNA, SNTAGT. The V gene end was trimmed by 0 bases and the J gene end by 2 bases; junction bases not matched to a gene: 11. This CDR3 is built from 19 residues. The CDR3 is CASSDSSLAGAKPTDTQYF. Here the CDR3 DNA reads TGTGCCAGCAGTGACTCGAGTCTAGCGGGGGCAAAACCCACAGATACGCAGTATTTT.

This clonotype came up many times. The rearrangement joins TRBV7-3 to TRBJ1-2; no definite D call. Looked up from germline, CDR1 is SGHTA and CDR2 is FQGTGA. V lost 5 bases, J lost 4 bases, and 11 bases lay in between. The CDR3 has 13 amino acids. For the CDR3, the DNA is TGTGCCAGCAGCGCGAGGGATGGCTATGGCTACACCTTC. It yields the protein CASSARDGYGYTF.

This clonotype was seen many times. The rearrangement uses TRBV9 and TRBJ2-1, with TRBD2 matching 9 bases. V lost 4 bases and J lost 7; bases outside the gene matches: 9. Germline CDR1 is SGDLS and CDR2 is YYNGEE. CDR3 length: 15 residues. CDR3 amino acids: CASSLAAGGGNEQFF. CDR3 in DNA: TGTGCCAGCAGCCTCGCAGCGGGAGGAGGGAATGAGCAGTTCTTC.

This clonotype has only a few counts. A much larger clonotype is one base distant, so this may be a read error. The chain uses TRBV20-1 and TRBJ1-5, with 7 positions matching TRBD1. The length of the CDR3 is 14 residues. Germline-derived CDR1 and CDR2 are DFQATT and SNEGSKA (reference sequence). CDR3 amino acids: CSARSPGGSQPQRF. The CDR3 DNA is TGCAGTGCTAGATCCCCAGGGGGAAGTCAGCCCCAGCGTTTT.

The chain couples TRBV19 to TRBJ2-5, with a possible D match to TRBD2 (7 bases). In germline, CDR1 is LNHDA, CDR2 SQIVND (reference sequence). This CDR3 has 16 residues. With 4 bases removed from V and 0 bases from J, the gap between germline ends came to 15 bases. The CDR3 reads CASSTQLGGDQETQYF. The CDR3 nucleotides are TGTGCCAGTAGTACGCAACTAGGGGGGGACCAAGAGACCCAGTACTTC.